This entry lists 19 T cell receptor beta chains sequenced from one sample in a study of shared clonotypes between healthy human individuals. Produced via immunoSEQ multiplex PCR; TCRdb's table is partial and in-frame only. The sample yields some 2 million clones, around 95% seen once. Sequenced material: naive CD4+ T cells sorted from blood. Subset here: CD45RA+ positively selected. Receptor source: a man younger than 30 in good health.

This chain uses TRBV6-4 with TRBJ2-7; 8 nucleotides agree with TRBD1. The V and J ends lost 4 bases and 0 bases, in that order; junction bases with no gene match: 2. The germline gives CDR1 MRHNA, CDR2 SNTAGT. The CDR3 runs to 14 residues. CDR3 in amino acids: CASSVTGGSYEQYF. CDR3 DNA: TGTGCCAGCAGTGTAACAGGGGGCTCCTACGAGCAGTACTTC.

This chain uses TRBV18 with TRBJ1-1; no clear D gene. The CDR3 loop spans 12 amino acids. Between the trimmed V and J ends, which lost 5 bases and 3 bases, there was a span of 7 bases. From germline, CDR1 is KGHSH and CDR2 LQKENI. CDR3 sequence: CASSSRDTEAFF. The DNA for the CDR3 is TGTGCCAGCTCATCCCGGGACACTGAAGCTTTCTTT.

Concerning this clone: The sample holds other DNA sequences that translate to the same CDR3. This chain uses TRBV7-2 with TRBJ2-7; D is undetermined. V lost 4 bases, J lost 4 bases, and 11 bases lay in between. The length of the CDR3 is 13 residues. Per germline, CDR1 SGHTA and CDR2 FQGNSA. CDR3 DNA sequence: TGTGCCAGCAGCTCAAGCCGGGTTTACGAGCAGTACTTC. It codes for CASSSSRVYEQYF. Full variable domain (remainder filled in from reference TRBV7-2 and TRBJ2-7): GAGVSQSPSNKVTEKGKDVELRCDPISGHTALYWYRQSLGQGLEFLIYFQGNSAPDKSGLPSDRFSAERTGGSVSTLTIQRTQQEDSAVYLCASSSSRVYEQYFGPGTRLTVT.

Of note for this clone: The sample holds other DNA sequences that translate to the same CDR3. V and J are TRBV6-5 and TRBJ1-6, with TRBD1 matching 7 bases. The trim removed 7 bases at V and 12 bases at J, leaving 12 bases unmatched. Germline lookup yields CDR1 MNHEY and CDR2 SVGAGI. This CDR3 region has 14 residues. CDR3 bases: TGTGCCAGCAATCGACAGGGCCTCTCAGAACCCCTCCACTTT. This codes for CASNRQGLSEPLHF.

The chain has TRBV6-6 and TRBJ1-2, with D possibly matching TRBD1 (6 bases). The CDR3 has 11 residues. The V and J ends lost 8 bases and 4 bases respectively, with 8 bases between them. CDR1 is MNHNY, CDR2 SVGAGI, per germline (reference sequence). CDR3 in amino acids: CASHRVYGYTF. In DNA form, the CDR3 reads TGTGCCAGCCACAGGGTCTATGGCTACACCTTC.

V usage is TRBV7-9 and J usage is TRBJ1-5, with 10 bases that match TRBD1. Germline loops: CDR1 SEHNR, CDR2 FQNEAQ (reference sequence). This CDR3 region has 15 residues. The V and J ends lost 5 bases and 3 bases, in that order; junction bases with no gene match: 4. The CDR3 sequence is CASSATGGNNQPQHF. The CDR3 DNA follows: TGTGCCAGCAGCGCGACAGGGGGCAACAATCAGCCCCAGCATTTT.

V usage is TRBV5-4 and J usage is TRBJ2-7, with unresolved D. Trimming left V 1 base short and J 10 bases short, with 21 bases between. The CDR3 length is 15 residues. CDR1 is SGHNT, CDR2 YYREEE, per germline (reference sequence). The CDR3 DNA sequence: TGTGCCAGCAGCTTGTCTAATACTGTCCCGCCAATCCAGTACTTC. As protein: CASSLSNTVPPIQYF.

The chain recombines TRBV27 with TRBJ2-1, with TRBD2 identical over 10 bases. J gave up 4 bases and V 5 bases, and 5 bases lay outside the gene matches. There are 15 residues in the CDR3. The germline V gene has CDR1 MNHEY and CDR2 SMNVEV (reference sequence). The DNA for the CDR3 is TGTGCCAGCAGTCCTGGACTAGCGGCTTACAATGAGCAGTTCTTC. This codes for CASSPGLAAYNEQFF.

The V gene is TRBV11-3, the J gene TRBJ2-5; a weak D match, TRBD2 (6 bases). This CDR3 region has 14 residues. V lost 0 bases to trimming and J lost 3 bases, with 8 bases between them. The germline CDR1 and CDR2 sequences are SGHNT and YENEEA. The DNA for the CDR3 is TGTGCCAGCAGCTTAGATGGAGGGGAAGAGACCCAGTACTTC. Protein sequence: CASSLDGGEETQYF.

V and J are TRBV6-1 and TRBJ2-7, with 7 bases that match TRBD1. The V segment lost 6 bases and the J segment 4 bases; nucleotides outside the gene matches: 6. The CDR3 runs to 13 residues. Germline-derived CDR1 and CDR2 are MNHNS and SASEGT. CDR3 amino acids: CASSQKTGYEQYF. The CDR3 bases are TGTGCCAGCAGCCAAAAGACAGGGTACGAGCAGTACTTC.

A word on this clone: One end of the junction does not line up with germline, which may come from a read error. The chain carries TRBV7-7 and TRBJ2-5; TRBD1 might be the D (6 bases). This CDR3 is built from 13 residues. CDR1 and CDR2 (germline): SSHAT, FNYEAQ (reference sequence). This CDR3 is CASSATGKETQYF. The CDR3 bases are TGTGCTAGCAGCGCTACAGGGAAAGAGACCCAGTACTTC.

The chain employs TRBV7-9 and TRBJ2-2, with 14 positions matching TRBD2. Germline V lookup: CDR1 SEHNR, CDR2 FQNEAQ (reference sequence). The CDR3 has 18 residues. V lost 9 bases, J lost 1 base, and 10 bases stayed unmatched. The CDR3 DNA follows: TGTGCCAGTGCCGGGACTAGCGGGAGTAGGGAGAACACCGGGGAGCTGTTTTTT. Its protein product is CASAGTSGSRENTGELFF.

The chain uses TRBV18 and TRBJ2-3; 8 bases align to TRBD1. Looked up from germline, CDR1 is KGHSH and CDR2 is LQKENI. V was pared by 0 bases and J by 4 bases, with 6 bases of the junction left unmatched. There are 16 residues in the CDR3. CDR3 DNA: TGTGCCAGCTCACCACCGATAGGACAGGGTGCAGATACGCAGTATTTT. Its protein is CASSPPIGQGADTQYF.

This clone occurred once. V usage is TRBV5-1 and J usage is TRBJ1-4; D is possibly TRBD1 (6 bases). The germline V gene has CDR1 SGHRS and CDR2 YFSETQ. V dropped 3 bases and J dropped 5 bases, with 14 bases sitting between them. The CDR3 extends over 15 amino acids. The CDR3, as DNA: TGCGCCAGCAGCTCCGGGTTAGGACAGAATGAAAAACTGTTTTTT. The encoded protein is CASSSGLGQNEKLFF.

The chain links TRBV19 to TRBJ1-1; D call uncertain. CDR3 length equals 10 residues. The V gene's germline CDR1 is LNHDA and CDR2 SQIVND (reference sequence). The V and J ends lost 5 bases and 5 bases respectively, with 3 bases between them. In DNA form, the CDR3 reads TGTGCCAGTAGTGGGACTGAAGCTTTCTTT. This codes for CASSGTEAFF.

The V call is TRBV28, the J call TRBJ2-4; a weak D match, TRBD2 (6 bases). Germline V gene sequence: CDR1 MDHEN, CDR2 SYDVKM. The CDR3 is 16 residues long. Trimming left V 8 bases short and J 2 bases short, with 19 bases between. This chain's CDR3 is CASAPGVSRTKNIQYF. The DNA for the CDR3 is TGTGCCAGCGCCCCGGGGGTCTCCCGTACCAAAAACATTCAGTACTTC.

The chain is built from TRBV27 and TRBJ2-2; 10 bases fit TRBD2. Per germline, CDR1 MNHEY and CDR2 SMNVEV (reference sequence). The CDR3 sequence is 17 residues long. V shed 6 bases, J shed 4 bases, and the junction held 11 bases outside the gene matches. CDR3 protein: CASSRGASGGLTGELFF. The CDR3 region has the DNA TGTGCCAGCAGCCGGGGGGCTAGCGGGGGCCTCACCGGGGAGCTGTTTTTT.

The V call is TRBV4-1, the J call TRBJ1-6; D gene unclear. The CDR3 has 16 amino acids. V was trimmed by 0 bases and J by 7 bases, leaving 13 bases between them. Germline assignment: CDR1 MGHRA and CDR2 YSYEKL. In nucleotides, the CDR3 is TGCGCCAGCAGCCAAGAAGGAGGGAATCCCAATTCACCCCTCCACTTT. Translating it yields CASSQEGGNPNSPLHF.

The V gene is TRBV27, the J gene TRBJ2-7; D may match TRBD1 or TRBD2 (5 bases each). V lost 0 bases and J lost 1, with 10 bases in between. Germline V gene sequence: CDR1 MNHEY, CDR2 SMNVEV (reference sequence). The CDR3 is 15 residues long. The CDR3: CASSLSGTESYEQYF. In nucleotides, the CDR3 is TGTGCCAGCAGTTTATCGGGGACGGAGTCCTACGAGCAGTACTTC.